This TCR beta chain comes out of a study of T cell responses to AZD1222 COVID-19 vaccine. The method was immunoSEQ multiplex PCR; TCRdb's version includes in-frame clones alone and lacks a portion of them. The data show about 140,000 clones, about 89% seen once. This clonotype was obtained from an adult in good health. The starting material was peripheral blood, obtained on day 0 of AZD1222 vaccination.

CDR3 DNA sequence: TGTGCCAGCAGCTTAGTTCTGAAACCCACCTACAATGAGCAGTTCTTC. Protein product: CASSLVLKPTYNEQFF. The V call is TRBV7-9, the J call TRBJ2-1; no clear D. CDR3 length: 16 residues. Germline V gene lookup returns CDR1 SEHNR and CDR2 FQNEAQ (reference sequence). The ends were cut back, 1 base at V and 2 bases at J, with 12 bases in the middle.